Listed below are T cell receptor beta chains from one sample, sequenced in a study of STAT3 mutations in large granular lymphocyte leukemia. Some clones are missing from TCRdb's copy, which holds only in-frame ones; the method was immunoSEQ multiplex PCR. The table lists approximately 6,700 clones, 57% of them singletons. The sequenced material came from peripheral blood mononuclear cells. These receptors all come from a boy aged 5 to 17 with T-cell large granular lymphocyte leukemia. Some clones in this sample may be carry-over from other donors' samples. Each CDR3 is given with its conserved first and last residue. The order of the fields is D gene, V gene, J gene, CDR3 protein. D genes are given only for firm matches.

d_gene: .; v_gene: TRBV5-6; j_gene: TRBJ1-6; CDR3aa: CASSLLGINSPLHF
d_gene: TRBD1; v_gene: TRBV5-4; j_gene: TRBJ1-2; CDR3aa: CASSGTVNYGYTF
d_gene: TRBD1; v_gene: TRBV28; j_gene: TRBJ2-1; CDR3aa: CASPGQGDRNEQFF
d_gene: .; v_gene: TRBV6-5; j_gene: TRBJ1-2; CDR3aa: CASSYSINANYGYTF
d_gene: .; v_gene: TRBV25-1; j_gene: TRBJ1-5; CDR3aa: CASSETDWEGLGQPQHF
d_gene: TRBD1; v_gene: TRBV30; j_gene: TRBJ2-7; CDR3aa: CAWSAGTGAYEQYF
d_gene: .; v_gene: TRBV5-1; j_gene: TRBJ1-5; CDR3aa: CASSLGLNSNQPQHF
d_gene: TRBD2; v_gene: TRBV13; j_gene: TRBJ2-7; CDR3aa: CASSFLTSGSYEQYF
d_gene: .; v_gene: TRBV13; j_gene: TRBJ2-6; CDR3aa: CASSLQVSGANVLTF
d_gene: TRBD1; v_gene: TRBV9; j_gene: TRBJ1-2; CDR3aa: CASSVGQGAYGYTF
d_gene: .; v_gene: TRBV9; j_gene: TRBJ1-2; CDR3aa: CASSARGGNGYTF
d_gene: .; v_gene: TRBV7-9; j_gene: TRBJ1-1; CDR3aa: CASSLARAGERNTEAFF
d_gene: .; v_gene: TRBV5-6; j_gene: TRBJ2-7; CDR3aa: CASSPGFYEQYF
d_gene: .; v_gene: TRBV30; j_gene: TRBJ2-1; CDR3aa: CAWSNVNNEQFF
d_gene: TRBD1; v_gene: TRBV7-9; j_gene: TRBJ1-2; CDR3aa: CASSLAGGQGRNGYTF
d_gene: TRBD2; v_gene: TRBV7-7; j_gene: TRBJ2-1; CDR3aa: CASSRPGLARYNEQFF
d_gene: .; v_gene: TRBV7-9; j_gene: TRBJ1-5; CDR3aa: CASSFSGGNQPQHF
d_gene: TRBD2; v_gene: TRBV5-8; j_gene: TRBJ2-1; CDR3aa: CASSPERGPINEQFF
d_gene: TRBD1; v_gene: TRBV18; j_gene: TRBJ2-7; CDR3aa: CASSGDRYEQYF
d_gene: TRBD1; v_gene: TRBV9; j_gene: TRBJ1-6; CDR3aa: CASNVGQGGKGNSPLHF
d_gene: .; v_gene: TRBV7-9; j_gene: TRBJ1-5; CDR3aa: CASSLGGSSNQPQHF
d_gene: .; v_gene: TRBV30; j_gene: TRBJ2-7; CDR3aa: CAWSGYRISYEQYF